Shown below are 3 T cell receptor beta chains from a single sample sequenced in a study of T cell responses to AZD1222 COVID-19 vaccine. Sequencing was performed with immunoSEQ multiplex PCR; in TCRdb, only in-frame clones are kept and a portion is missing. The sample lists 95,000 to 150,000 clones, under 90% occurring once. Specimen: peripheral blood, collected on day 0 of AZD1222 vaccination. Every receptor here comes from an adult in good health.

This chain links TRBV28 with TRBJ2-1; D possibly corresponds to TRBD2 (6 bases). The germline V and J ends were trimmed by 2 bases and 11 bases, with 10 bases remaining between them. Germline V lookup: CDR1 MDHEN, CDR2 SYDVKM. This CDR3 region has 12 residues. The CDR3 spells CASSLVGTQQFF. DNA of the CDR3: TGTGCCAGCAGTTTAGTGGGGACTCAGCAGTTCTTC. Based on the CDR3 plus reference TRBV28 and TRBJ2-1, the full variable domain is DVKVTQSSRYLVKRTGEKVFLECVQDMDHENMFWYRQDPGLGLRLIYFSYDVKMKEKGDIPEGYSVSREKKERFSLILESASTNQTSMYLCASSLVGTQQFFGPGTRLTVL.

The genes are TRBV9 and TRBJ1-3; the D is unclear. The ends were cut back, 0 bases at V and 2 bases at J, with 9 bases in the middle. Germline V CDR1 and CDR2: SGDLS, YYNGEE. This CDR3 has 15 amino acids. CDR3 sequence: CASSVGSVAGNTIYF. Written as DNA, the CDR3 is TGTGCCAGCAGCGTAGGGTCAGTGGCTGGAAACACCATATATTTT.

The rearrangement uses TRBV3-1 (or the pseudogene TRBV3-2) and TRBJ2-1; D is ambiguous. This CDR3 is built from 12 residues. CDR1 is LGHDT and CDR2 is YNNKEL in the germline V gene (reference sequence). The V end lost 1 base, the J end lost 6 bases, and 4 bases lay between the germline ends. In DNA, the CDR3 is TGTGCCAGCAGCCAAGGATCCAATGAGCAGTTCTTC. Protein: CASSQGSNEQFF.